The entry that follows covers one T cell receptor (beta chain) sequence. Its binding antigen is unknown. Qualities for individual bases were not recorded, and no much larger clone is one base off. The sample comes from a study of shared clonotypes between healthy human individuals (dated by TCRdb to about 2020). At the level of the whole study: The cohort included a few men and two women between 18 and 49 years of age. Leukapheresis yielded between about 0.9 and 9 billion PBMCs per donor. The study deeply sequenced blood TCR repertoires of several healthy adults to estimate repertoire size and the extent of clonotype sharing between individuals. For each donor, CD4 naive and CD4 memory were each given three plates, CD8 naive was given two plates, and CD8 memory was given one plate. To increase sequencing depth and limit assay-specific biases, different laboratories used diverse techniques to prepare libraries and sequence TCR repertoires.

TCR CDR3 regions were amplified from genomic DNA by multiplex PCR using the deep immunoSEQ assay. Extracted genomic DNA from each cell subset was distributed evenly across all wells of several immunoSEQ 96-well plates, and each plate was treated as a replicate. For sorted subsets, each replicate PCR was loaded with roughly 190 ng genomic DNA, equivalent to 25,000 to 35,000 T cell genomes. Purified libraries were measured with a Qubit 3.0 fluorometer, size-checked on a Bioanalyzer 2100, and measured again with the KAPA Library Quantification kit. Every immunoSEQ 96-well plate was sequenced on a separate single-read 150-cycle Illumina NextSeq 550 flow cell. From the authors' description of their analysis: Because the immunoSEQ output included only junctional sequences and no quality scores, the filtering could not be the same as the filtering used for full-length reads. Sequences were annotated with PyIR, a Python wrapper for IgBLAST v1.9, using IMGT germline references to assign V/J genes and CDR3. Any read was removed if the V/J assignment was weak (E-value above 1e-6), the CDR3 was missing, or the read contained stop codons, out-of-frame junctions, or ambiguous translated residues. V3J clonotypes were defined as sequences sharing an identical inferred V gene, J gene, and CDR3 amino acid sequence. Percentage overlap between repertoires was calculated by dividing the number of shared unique clonotypes by the size of the smaller repertoire. RTK rarefaction, the Chao1 estimator, and Recon v2.1 estimates of unobserved clonotypes were used to assess repertoire richness. Generation probabilities were computed with OLGA for all TCRbeta clonotypes obtained by the gDNA method from a few donors. TCRdb stores this immuneACCESS table with in-frame sequences only. Part of the clones is absent; in the studies checked, under half of the shortfall reflects unresolved V genes, and no reason is known for the rest. That table gives V, J and clone size, and the DNA gave D and trimming. Within this sample are 1.6 million or so clones, with about 98.5% of them counted one time only. The leading ten clones occupy about 0.34% of the sample.

The full study reports these points: The genetic and exposure-history diversity represented was limited by the small number of donors. Rarefaction of sorted-subset datasets indicated incomplete sequencing despite the large sequencing depth. Sampling was restricted to blood, and TCR repertoires in tissues likely differ from the TCR repertoires found in blood. Pairwise subsampling led to the expectation that sequencing depth would affect the degree of clonotype sharing among donors. Compared with non-shared clonotypes, the clonotypes found in all four sorted-subset donors had higher generation probabilities. Naive subsets generally had larger estimated clonotype richness than memory subsets. When several donors were compared, the shared fraction of clonotypes was 5% to 6.5% for naive CD4, 3.5% to 4% for naive CD8, 2.3% for memory CD4, and 0.3% to 0.5% for memory CD8.

The germline V gene encodes CDR1 KGHSH and CDR2 LQKENI. The germline V end is reduced by 4 bases and the J end by 7 bases; junction bases left unmatched: 10. The CDR3 starts with the cysteine, ends with the phenylalanine, and has 16 residues. Of the read, only the CDR3 DNA is kept; its 48 bases are in frame from base 1. The donors were healthy, HIV-negative adults who had no recently reported acute infections or vaccinations. Every donor was a Caucasian adult living in Nashville, Tennessee, USA. CD4+ T cells were enriched by magnetic negative selection, after which naive cells were positively selected on CD45RA and the negative fraction was taken as the memory subset. Blood was collected by leukapheresis, and PBMCs were isolated by Ficoll-Histopaque density gradient centrifugation and then cryopreserved in liquid nitrogen vapor phase. Analytical flow cytometry was used to check the purity and quantity of every magnetically sorted T cell population. From each sorted fraction, genomic DNA was isolated and quantified by UV absorbance on a Nanodrop 2000c.

The sample taken for sequencing was naive CD4+ T cells sorted from blood. Reading the label with the study, this specimen's cell subset or site is: CD45RA+ positively selected. Recombination linked TRBV18 to TRBJ2-1; TRBD1 fits 10 bases in the junction. The clonotype was recovered from a man aged 25 to 45 in good health. The CDR3 protein sequence reads: CASSQRQGAFLNEQFF. The DNA sequence is TGTGCCAGCTCACAACGACAGGGGGCGTTTTTAAATGAGCAGTTCTTC.